This passage covers 17 T cell receptor beta chains from one sample sequenced in a study of blood T cell repertoires in COVID-19. Only in-frame clones appear in the TCRdb table, and some are missing; sequencing was by immunoSEQ multiplex PCR. The sample comprises some 210,000 clones, around 80% of which are singletons, and roughly 4.5% rests with the top ten. Sequencing was done on a sample of PBMCs or T cells enriched from blood (not recorded which). The receptor source for this set is a man aged 25-40 years with acute COVID-19.

CDR3 region: CASSPAGRYNSPLHF. The CDR3 bases are TGTGCCAGCTCACCAGCAGGGCGCTATAATTCACCCCTCCACTTT. The V call is TRBV18, the J call TRBJ1-6; the D gene is possibly TRBD1 (5 bases). The CDR3 has 15 amino acids. The ends were cut back, 2 bases at V and 3 bases at J, with 8 bases in the middle. Germline V gives CDR1 KGHSH, CDR2 LQKENI.

CDR3 bases: TGTGCCAGCTCACGTAACAGGAACACCGGGGAGCTGTTTTTT. Translation gives CASSRNRNTGELFF. V gene TRBV18 combines with J gene TRBJ2-2; D ambiguous. V was trimmed by 4 bases and J by 1 base, leaving 7 bases between them. The CDR3 contains 14 residues. Germline V gene sequence: CDR1 KGHSH, CDR2 LQKENI.

The chain uses TRBV9 and TRBJ2-2; 8 bases align to TRBD1. The CDR3 spans 16 residues. V was clipped by 2 bases and J by 6 bases; unmatched bases: 9. Germline CDR1 and CDR2: SGDLS and YYNGEE. The CDR3 region is CASSVGQGAFAGELFF. For the CDR3, the DNA is TGTGCCAGCAGCGTTGGGCAGGGGGCTTTCGCCGGGGAGCTGTTTTTT. Variable domain in full (rest from reference TRBV9 and TRBJ2-2): DSGVTQTPKHLITATGQRVTLRCSPRSGDLSVYWYQQSLDQGLQFLIQYYNGEERAKGNILERFSAQQFPDLHSELNLSSLELGDSALYFCASSVGQGAFAGELFFGEGSRLTVL.

This clone has a handful of counts. The chain has TRBV18 and TRBJ1-1, with TRBD1 matching 7 bases. The germline CDR1 and CDR2 sequences are KGHSH and LQKENI. The CDR3 is 13 residues long. J lost 1 base, V lost 7 bases, and 3 bases had no gene match. CDR3 amino acids: CASLGQRNTEAFF. DNA of the CDR3: TGTGCCAGCTTGGGACAGCGGAACACTGAAGCTTTCTTT.

The V call is TRBV19, the J call TRBJ2-7; 7 nucleotides match TRBD1. The J segment lost 3 bases and the V segment lost 6 bases, leaving 11 bases of the junction unmatched. Germline V gene lookup returns CDR1 LNHDA and CDR2 SQIVND (reference sequence). The CDR3 is 15 residues long. The CDR3 loop is CASSRRDRDFYEQYF. The CDR3 DNA reads as TGTGCCAGTAGCCGCCGGGACAGAGATTTCTACGAGCAGTACTTC. Full variable domain (rest looked up from reference TRBV19 and TRBJ2-7): DGGITQSPKYLFRKEGQNVTLSCEQNLNHDAMYWYRQDPGQGLRLIYYSQIVNDFQKGDIAEGYSVSREKKESFPLTVTSAQKNPTAFYLCASSRRDRDFYEQYFGPGTRLTVT.

The chain carries TRBV13 and TRBJ2-1, with D possibly being TRBD2 (5 bases). The V gene's germline CDR1 is PRHDT and CDR2 FYEKMQ (reference sequence). The V end was cut by 8 bases, the J end by 1 base, with 18 bases between. This CDR3 is built from 16 residues. The CDR3 DNA sequence: TGTGCCAGCTCCGCTCGGGGAATAAGGTCCTACAATGAGCAGTTCTTC. This translates into CASSARGIRSYNEQFF.

This clone occurred once. As DNA, the CDR3 is TGTGCCAGCAGCCAGACAGTTAACACCGGGGAGCTGTTTTTT. Residues: CASSQTVNTGELFF. This chain joins TRBV9 and TRBJ2-2; D perhaps matches TRBD1 (5 bases). Trimming shortened V by 4 bases and J by 2 bases, and 9 bases separated the two germline ends. Germline values: CDR1 SGDLS, CDR2 YYNGEE. The CDR3 spans 14 residues. Full variable domain (outside the CDR3, taken from reference TRBV9 and TRBJ2-2): DSGVTQTPKHLITATGQRVTLRCSPRSGDLSVYWYQQSLDQGLQFLIQYYNGEERAKGNILERFSAQQFPDLHSELNLSSLELGDSALYFCASSQTVNTGELFFGEGSRLTVL.

This clone is categorized as medium-sized. The J gene is TRBJ2-3, the V gene TRBV7-6; TRBD2 matches 9 bases. V lost 5 bases and J lost 2; bases outside the gene matches: 8. This CDR3 has 16 amino acids. The germline CDR1 and CDR2 sequences are SGHVS and FNYEAQ. The CDR3 nucleotides are TGTGCCAGCAGCCAATCTAGCGGGGCTTACACAGATACGCAGTATTTT. This encodes CASSQSSGAYTDTQYF.

Concerning this clone itself: This CDR3 is also generated by other DNA sequences in the sample. The chain has TRBV19 and TRBJ1-1; D is perhaps TRBD1 (6 bases). Germline CDR1 is LNHDA and CDR2 is SQIVND (reference sequence). The CDR3 runs 16 residues. Trimming shortened V by 6 bases and J by 1 base, and 18 bases separated the two germline ends. CDR3 nucleotides: TGTGCCAGTAGCCCGCAGGGGCGGGTTGGGAACACTGAAGCTTTCTTT. Protein: CASSPQGRVGNTEAFF. The whole variable domain, filled in from reference TRBV19 and TRBJ1-1, reads DGGITQSPKYLFRKEGQNVTLSCEQNLNHDAMYWYRQDPGQGLRLIYYSQIVNDFQKGDIAEGYSVSREKKESFPLTVTSAQKNPTAFYLCASSPQGRVGNTEAFFGQGTRLTVV.

In its sample, this clone was seen a few times. CDR3 sequence (DNA): TGTGCCAGCAGCAGATGGACAGGGGGCGGCACCGGGGAGCTGTTTTTT. This encodes CASSRWTGGGTGELFF. J is TRBJ2-2 and V is TRBV9, with 11 bases identical to TRBD1. Germline-derived CDR1 and CDR2 are SGDLS and YYNGEE. The trim removed 4 bases at V and 4 bases at J, leaving 6 bases unmatched. CDR3 length: 16 amino acids.

V is TRBV9 and J is TRBJ1-2; possible D gene TRBD1, 5 bases. In germline, CDR1 is SGDLS, CDR2 YYNGEE. The CDR3 is 13 amino acids. V shed 4 bases and J shed 6 bases, with 13 bases lying between them. The CDR3 sequence is CASSRGRGDGYTF. For the CDR3, the DNA is TGTGCCAGCAGCCGAGGCCGGGGGGATGGCTACACCTTC.

This clone came up a few times. V and J are TRBV10-1 and TRBJ1-4; D perhaps matches TRBD1 (5 bases). Germline CDR1 reads WNHNN; CDR2 reads SYGVQD (reference sequence). The CDR3 has 14 amino acids. Trimming took 5 bases from V and 3 from J, leaving 10 bases between them. CDR3 coding DNA: TGCGCCAGCAGTTTCAGGGTAGCTAATGAAAAACTGTTTTTT. Its protein product is CASSFRVANEKLFF.

V is TRBV19 and J is TRBJ2-6; perhaps TRBD1 as D (5 bases). V dropped 3 bases and J dropped 4 bases, with 7 bases sitting between them. This CDR3 region has 14 residues. Germline values: CDR1 LNHDA, CDR2 SQIVND (reference sequence). Written as DNA, the CDR3 is TGTGCCAGTAGTATCCAGGGAGGGGCCAACGTCCTGACTTTC. It translates to CASSIQGGANVLTF.

A single count supports this clone. This chain links TRBV30 with TRBJ2-7; TRBD1 is a possible D gene (6 bases). The V end was cut by 1 base, the J end by 1 base, with 8 bases between. The CDR3 length is 13 residues. CDR1 GTSNPN and CDR2 SVGIG come from the germline V gene (reference sequence). CDR3 bases: TGTGCCTGGAGTGCGGGACATTCCTACGAGCAGTACTTC. Translating it yields CAWSAGHSYEQYF.

The chain has TRBV10-2 and TRBJ2-7; 16 bases agree with TRBD2. This CDR3 region has 19 residues. The junction had 16 bases not matched to a gene; V was cut back by 11 bases and J by 0 bases. Germline CDR1 WSHSY, CDR2 SAAADI. The DNA of the CDR3 is TGCGCCTCCCACGGGGGGACTAGCGGGGGGGGCCCTTACTCCTACGAGCAGTACTTC. Translating it yields CASHGGTSGGGPYSYEQYF.

The rearrangement joins TRBV19 to TRBJ1-4; 9 bases agree with TRBD1. The CDR3 extends over 15 amino acids. Trimming at V came to 4 bases and at J to 8 bases, leaving 8 bases not matched to a gene. Per germline, CDR1 LNHDA and CDR2 SQIVND (reference sequence). The CDR3 protein is CASSRGQGYGEKLFF. CDR3 DNA sequence: TGTGCCAGTAGTAGGGGACAGGGCTACGGAGAAAAACTGTTTTTT.

The chain joins TRBV2 to TRBJ2-3; a possible D gene is TRBD2 (6 bases). Germline CDR1 is SNHLY and CDR2 is FYNNEI. This CDR3 has 13 residues. Trimming removed 7 bases from V and 1 base from J, with 9 bases in between. The CDR3 reads CASIGGGTDTQYF. CDR3 sequence (DNA): TGTGCCAGCATAGGCGGGGGCACAGATACGCAGTATTTT.